Below, 28 T cell receptor beta chains from the same sample are listed, as sequenced in a study of cytotoxic CD8 clonotypes in ibrutinib-treated CLL (dated by TCRdb to the early 2020s). The receptor library was made with the immunoSEQ multiplex PCR assay. Drawn from immuneACCESS, this table holds only the in-frame rearrangements with V and J called that TCRdb kept. Clones are partly lost; checked studies trace under half to an unresolved V gene and leave the rest unexplained. In all, the sample holds fewer than 400,000 clones, and about 64% of those were seen once. The top ten constitute around 6.6% of the sample. The source was PBMCs, collected after 36 months of ibrutinib treatment. These receptors were obtained from a human donor with chronic lymphocytic leukemia.

This sequence joins TRBV4-1 and TRBJ2-2, with TRBD2 matching 11 bases. In germline, CDR1 is MGHRA, CDR2 YSYEKL. The CDR3 is made up of 21 amino acids. Trimming at V came to 0 bases and at J to 0 bases, leaving 12 bases not matched to a gene. The CDR3 loop reads CASSQEYTGTSGPANTGELFF. The DNA of the CDR3 is TGCGCCAGCAGCCAAGAGTACACCGGGACTAGCGGCCCCGCGAACACCGGGGAGCTGTTTTTT.

V usage is TRBV19 and J usage is TRBJ1-5; no definite D call. Germline V gives CDR1 LNHDA, CDR2 SQIVND (reference sequence). Trimming took 4 bases from V and 9 from J, leaving 16 bases between them. The CDR3 spans 14 residues. As DNA, the CDR3 is TGTGCCAGTAGTAACAAGGGAAATACGAGGCCCCAGCATTTT. Translating it yields CASSNKGNTRPQHF.

This chain connects TRBV5-1 to TRBJ1-1; TRBD1 might be the D (6 bases). The germline CDR1 and CDR2 sequences are SGHRS and YFSETQ. V gave up 4 bases and J gave up 7 bases, with 11 bases separating them. The CDR3 extends over 12 amino acids. CDR3 in DNA: TGCGCCAGCAGCGGACAGAACTTTGAAGCTTTCTTT. It translates to CASSGQNFEAFF.

The gene calls are TRBV2 and TRBJ1-1; possible D gene TRBD1, 5 bases. Germline CDR1 reads SNHLY; CDR2 reads FYNNEI. Trimming shortened V by 6 bases and J by 1 base, and 15 bases separated the two germline ends. The CDR3 is made up of 15 amino acids. Written as DNA, the CDR3 is TGTGCCAGCAGGGGGGTAGCAGGAAGGAACACTGAAGCTTTCTTT. As protein: CASRGVAGRNTEAFF.

The V and J genes are TRBV5-1 and TRBJ2-5; D gene unclear. This CDR3 region has 14 residues. V dropped 0 bases and J dropped 7 bases, with 13 bases sitting between them. Germline V gene sequence: CDR1 SGHRS, CDR2 YFSETQ. The DNA of the CDR3 is TGCGCCAGCAGCTTGGATCTGGAAAAAGGGACCCAGTACTTC. This gives the protein CASSLDLEKGTQYF. Combining the CDR3 with reference TRBV5-1 and TRBJ2-5 gives the whole variable domain KAGVTQTPRYLIKTRGQQVTLSCSPISGHRSVSWYQQTPGQGLQFLFEYFSETQRNKGNFPGRFSGRQFSNSRSEMNVSTLELGDSALYLCASSLDLEKGTQYFGPGTRLLVL.

This clone has more than one count but fewer than ten. The chain's CDR3 is CASSDESGELFF. As DNA, the CDR3 is TGTGCCAGCAGCGATGAATCCGGGGAGCTGTTTTTT. The chain carries TRBV11-3 and TRBJ2-2; D is unresolved. This CDR3 has 12 residues. The germline V gene has CDR1 SGHNT and CDR2 YENEEA. Trimming cost V 5 bases and J 6 bases, with 7 bases left between them.

The CDR3 sequence: CATSRTRDHGYTF. The DNA for the CDR3 is TGTGCCACCAGCAGGACCAGGGACCATGGCTACACCTTC. The chain couples TRBV15 to TRBJ1-2, with D possibly matching TRBD1 (5 bases). V was pared by 3 bases and J by 6 bases, with 11 bases between. This CDR3 contains 13 residues. Germline V gene sequence: CDR1 LNHNV, CDR2 YYDKDF (reference sequence).

There are a few counts of this clone. This sequence joins TRBV6-6 and TRBJ2-2; D gene uncertain. V was shortened by 6 bases and J by 3 bases, with 2 bases between the two germline ends. CDR1 is MNHNY, CDR2 SVGAGI, per germline (reference sequence). The CDR3 totals 11 residues. CDR3 amino acids: CASRDTGELFF. The DNA for the CDR3 is TGTGCCAGCAGGGACACCGGGGAGCTGTTTTTT.

This clone was observed a few times. The chain carries TRBV5-6 and TRBJ1-1, with 8 bases aligning to TRBD1. The CDR3 contains 14 residues. Germline V gene lookup returns CDR1 SGHDT and CDR2 YYEEEE. The trim removed 3 bases at V and 1 base at J, leaving 2 bases unmatched. This chain's CDR3 is CASSWTGRNTEAFF. CDR3 bases: TGTGCCAGCAGCTGGACAGGGCGGAACACTGAAGCTTTCTTT.

This clone was found a few times. The rearrangement links TRBV7-3 to TRBJ2-1; D tentatively fits TRBD1 or TRBD2 (6 bases each). This CDR3 has 14 amino acids. Looked up from germline, CDR1 is SGHTA and CDR2 is FQGTGA. Trimming removed 2 bases at V and 2 bases at J, with 7 bases between. The CDR3 reads CASSLGGPYNEQFF. As DNA, the CDR3 is TGTGCCAGCAGCTTAGGGGGGCCCTACAATGAGCAGTTCTTC.

The chain employs TRBV5-6 and TRBJ2-7; 7 nucleotides line up with TRBD2. In germline, CDR1 is SGHDT, CDR2 YYEEEE. J lost 0 bases, V lost 0 bases, and 6 bases had no gene match. The CDR3 contains 16 residues. In DNA form, the CDR3 reads TGTGCCAGCAGCTTGGCCACCGGACTAGTCTCCTACGAGCAGTACTTC. It translates to CASSLATGLVSYEQYF.

The V and J genes are TRBV4-1 and TRBJ2-7; D not resolved. This CDR3 spans 14 amino acids. V was pared by 1 base and J by 2 bases, with 9 bases between. From germline, CDR1 is MGHRA and CDR2 YSYEKL. CDR3 residues: CASSQGPSAYEQYF. The DNA of the CDR3 is TGCGCCAGCAGCCAAGGGCCATCAGCCTACGAGCAGTACTTC.

The rearrangement joins TRBV5-4 to TRBJ1-2; D gene ambiguous. Looked up from germline, CDR1 is SGHNT and CDR2 is YYREEE (reference sequence). The CDR3 loop spans 15 amino acids. Trimming removed 4 bases from V and 0 bases from J, with 13 bases in between. CDR3 residues: CASSLAWFPNYGYTF. The CDR3 nucleotides read TGTGCCAGCAGCCTGGCTTGGTTTCCTAACTATGGCTACACCTTC.

The rearrangement joins TRBV4-1 to TRBJ2-2; TRBD2 agrees at 8 bases. Germline V gene sequence: CDR1 MGHRA, CDR2 YSYEKL. The CDR3 consists of 19 residues. Trimming cost V 4 bases and J 2 bases; bases outside gene matches: 15. The CDR3 coding sequence is TGCGCCAGCAGCCCACCATCCACCGGGACTAGTTATAACACCGGGGAGCTGTTTTTT. As protein: CASSPPSTGTSYNTGELFF.

The V call is TRBV12-5, the J call TRBJ2-3, with D perhaps TRBD1 or TRBD2 (5 bases each). The V and J ends lost 1 base and 4 bases respectively, with 15 bases between them. This CDR3 comprises 16 residues. Germline V gene sequence: CDR1 LGHNT, CDR2 FRNRAP. CDR3 sequence: CASGLASSGRADTQYF. The CDR3 DNA is TGTGCTAGTGGTTTGGCCTCGAGCGGCAGGGCAGATACGCAGTATTTT. The entire variable domain, with the rest obtained from reference TRBV12-5 and TRBJ2-3, is as follows: DARVTQTPRHKVTEMGQEVTMRCQPILGHNTVFWYRQTMMQGLELLAYFRNRAPLDDSGMPKDRFSAEMPDATLATLKIQPSEPRDSAVYFCASGLASSGRADTQYFGPGTRLTVL.

The CDR3 DNA reads as TGTGCCAGCAGTGAAGTCGGTCCGGTAGGGCCCTCGTTCTTC. Protein product: CASSEVGPVGPSFF. The rearrangement uses TRBV25-1 and TRBJ2-1; no clear D gene. CDR3 size: 14 residues. V lost 2 bases, J lost 15 bases, and 20 bases lay in between. Germline CDR1 MGHDK, CDR2 SYGVNS.

This clone was counted a single time. CDR3: CSVRGGLAGARFYNEQFF. As DNA, the CDR3 is TGCAGCGTTAGGGGGGGACTAGCGGGAGCCCGATTCTACAATGAGCAGTTCTTC. This sequence joins TRBV29-1 and TRBJ2-1; the match to TRBD2 covers 14 bases. This CDR3 contains 18 residues. The junction had 12 bases not matched to a gene; V was cut back by 5 bases and J by 3 bases. Germline V gene data show CDR1 as SQVTM and CDR2 as ANQGSEA.

This clone was counted a few times. V gene TRBV29-1 combines with J gene TRBJ1-3; TRBD1 aligns across 9 bases. Germline CDR1 SQVTM, CDR2 ANQGSEA. CDR3 size: 13 residues. Here the CDR3 reads CSCGQGRGNTIYF. The CDR3 DNA reads as TGCAGTTGTGGACAGGGGCGAGGAAACACCATATATTTT.

The V gene is TRBV27, the J gene TRBJ2-1, with 10 positions matching TRBD1. The CDR3 totals 14 residues. The germline V gene encodes CDR1 MNHEY and CDR2 SMNVEV (reference sequence). With 4 bases clipped from V and 8 bases from J, the junction kept 5 bases outside the gene matches. CDR3: CASSSRQGAHEQFF. Here the CDR3 DNA reads TGTGCCAGCAGTTCACGACAGGGGGCCCATGAGCAGTTCTTC.

The V call is TRBV7-2, the J call TRBJ1-3; D unclear. Germline CDR1 and CDR2: SGHTA and FQGNSA. V was shortened by 1 base and J by 2 bases, with 15 bases between the two germline ends. This CDR3 contains 17 residues. CDR3 region: CASSLVLSTFPGNTIYF. As DNA, the CDR3 is TGTGCCAGCAGCTTAGTGCTGTCGACATTCCCTGGAAACACCATATATTTT.

V is TRBV27 and J is TRBJ1-5; TRBD1 might be the D (5 bases). There are 14 residues in the CDR3. Germline values: CDR1 MNHEY, CDR2 SMNVEV (reference sequence). The V and J ends lost 1 base and 5 bases respectively, with 9 bases between them. The CDR3 nucleotides read TGTGCCAGCAGTTTATACAGGCCCTATCAGCCCCAGCATTTT. Translation gives CASSLYRPYQPQHF.

In this sample, this clone turned up once. The chain uses TRBV7-2 and TRBJ2-3, with a weak D call TRBD2 (6 bases). The CDR3 length is 16 residues. V shed 5 bases and J shed 1 base, with 16 bases lying between them. From germline, CDR1 is SGHTA and CDR2 FQGNSA. The CDR3 loop reads CASSPLASDRTDTQYF. The DNA of the CDR3 is TGTGCCAGCAGCCCCCTGGCTAGCGACCGCACAGATACGCAGTATTTT.

The V and J genes are TRBV5-1 and TRBJ2-2; D might be TRBD2 (6 bases). The V gene lost 0 bases and the J gene lost 4 bases, with 10 bases spanning the gap. The CDR3 has 15 amino acids. Germline lookup yields CDR1 SGHRS and CDR2 YFSETQ. The CDR3 sequence is CASSLAGVFTGELFF. CDR3 nucleotide sequence: TGCGCCAGCAGCTTGGCGGGAGTTTTCACCGGGGAGCTGTTTTTT.

This clone has just a few counts. V usage is TRBV5-1 and J usage is TRBJ2-7, with TRBD2 identical over 11 bases. Germline trimming cut 4 bases from V and 4 bases from J; bases unmatched to any gene: 7. Looked up from germline, CDR1 is SGHRS and CDR2 is YFSETQ. The CDR3 spans 15 residues. CDR3 sequence (DNA): TGCGCCAGCAGCCTGTTGGCTAGCGGGGGGTACGAGCAGTACTTC. Translation gives CASSLLASGGYEQYF.

This clone was recorded only once. This chain uses TRBV15 with TRBJ2-7; D possibly uses TRBD1 or TRBD2 (6 bases each). Trimming left V 0 bases short and J 3 bases short, with 12 bases between. Germline lookup yields CDR1 LNHNV and CDR2 YYDKDF (reference sequence). The CDR3 is 15 residues long. DNA for the CDR3: TGTGCCACCAGCAGAGATATGGGGGGCGACTACGAGCAGTACTTC. Translating it yields CATSRDMGGDYEQYF.

The rearrangement uses TRBV4-1 and TRBJ2-6, with 7 positions matching TRBD2. V lost 0 bases to trimming and J lost 4 bases; unmatched junction nucleotides: 9. This CDR3 is built from 18 residues. The germline gives CDR1 MGHRA, CDR2 YSYEKL. The CDR3 coding sequence is TGCGCCAGCAGCCAAGATCTCCACCGGGGGGAAGGGGCCAACGTCCTGACTTTC. As protein: CASSQDLHRGEGANVLTF.

The chain combines TRBV5-1 with TRBJ1-5, with D maybe TRBD1 (6 bases). The CDR3 runs to 14 residues. CDR1 is SGHRS and CDR2 is YFSETQ in the germline V gene. V lost 4 bases and J 6 bases, leaving 14 bases between the germline ends. CDR3 coding DNA: TGCGCCAGCAGCCTGGGGGGGCTGGGTCAGCCCCAGCATTTT. It encodes CASSLGGLGQPQHF.

The chain is built from TRBV4-1 and TRBJ1-4; 10 positions agree with TRBD1. The CDR3 consists of 15 residues. Losses at the gene ends were 1 base for V and 7 bases for J; bases not matched to a gene: 3. The germline V gene has CDR1 MGHRA and CDR2 YSYEKL. The CDR3 sequence: CASSQAGTGVEKLFF. Here the CDR3 DNA reads TGCGCCAGCAGCCAAGCCGGGACAGGGGTTGAAAAACTGTTTTTT.